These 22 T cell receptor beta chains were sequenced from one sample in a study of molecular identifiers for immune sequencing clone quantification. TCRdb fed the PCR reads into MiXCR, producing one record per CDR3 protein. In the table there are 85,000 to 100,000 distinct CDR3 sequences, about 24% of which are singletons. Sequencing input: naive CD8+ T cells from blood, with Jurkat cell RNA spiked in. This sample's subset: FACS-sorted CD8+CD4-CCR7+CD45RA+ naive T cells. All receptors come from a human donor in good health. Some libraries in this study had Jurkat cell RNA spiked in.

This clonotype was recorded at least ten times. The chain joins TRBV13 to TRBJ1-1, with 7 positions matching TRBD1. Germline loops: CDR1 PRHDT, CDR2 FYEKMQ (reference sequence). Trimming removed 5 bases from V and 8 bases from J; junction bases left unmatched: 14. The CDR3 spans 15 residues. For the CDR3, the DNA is TGTGCCAGCAGCCTAGCAACCGGGACAGTAAACGAAGCTTTCTTT. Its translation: CASSLATGTVNEAFF.

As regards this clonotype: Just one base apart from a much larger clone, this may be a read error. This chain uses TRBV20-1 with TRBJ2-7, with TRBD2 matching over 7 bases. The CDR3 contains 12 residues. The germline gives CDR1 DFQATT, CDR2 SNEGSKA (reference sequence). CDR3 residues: CSARGGDYERYF. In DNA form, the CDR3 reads TGCAGTGCTAGAGGGGGGGACTACGAGCGGTACTTC.

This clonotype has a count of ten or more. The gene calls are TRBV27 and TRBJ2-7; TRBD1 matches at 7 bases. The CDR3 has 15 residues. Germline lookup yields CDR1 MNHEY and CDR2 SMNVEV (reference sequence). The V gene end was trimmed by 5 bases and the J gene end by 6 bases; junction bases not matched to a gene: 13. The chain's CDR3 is CASSLQGPLYTEQYF. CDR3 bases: TGTGCCAGCAGTCTACAGGGGCCCTTATATACCGAGCAGTACTTC.

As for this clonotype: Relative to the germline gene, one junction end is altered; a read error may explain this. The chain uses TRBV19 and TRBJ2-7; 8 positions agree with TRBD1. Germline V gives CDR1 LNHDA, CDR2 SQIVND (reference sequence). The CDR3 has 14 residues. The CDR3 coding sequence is TGTGCCAGCAGCTCGACAGGGGCCTCCTACGCGCAGTACTTC. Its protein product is CASSSTGASYAQYF.

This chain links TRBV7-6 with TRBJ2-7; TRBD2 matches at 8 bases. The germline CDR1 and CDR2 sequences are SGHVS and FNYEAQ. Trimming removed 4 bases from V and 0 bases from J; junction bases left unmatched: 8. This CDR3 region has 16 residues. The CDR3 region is CASSSQGSGSSYEQYF. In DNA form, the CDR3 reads TGTGCCAGCAGCTCTCAAGGAAGCGGGAGCTCCTACGAGCAGTACTTC.

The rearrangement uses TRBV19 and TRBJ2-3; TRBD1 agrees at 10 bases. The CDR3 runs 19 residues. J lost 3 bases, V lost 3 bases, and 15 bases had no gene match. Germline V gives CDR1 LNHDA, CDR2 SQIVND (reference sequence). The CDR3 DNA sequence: TGTGCCAGTAGTATTTTCGGAGGTGTGGGACAGGGGACGACAGATACGCAGTATTTT. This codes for CASSIFGGVGQGTTDTQYF.

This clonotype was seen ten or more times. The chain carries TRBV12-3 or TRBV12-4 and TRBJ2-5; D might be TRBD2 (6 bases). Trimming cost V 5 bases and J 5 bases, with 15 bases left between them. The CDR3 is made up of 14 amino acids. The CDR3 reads CASSKTSTRETQYF. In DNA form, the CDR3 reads TGTGCCAGCAGTAAAACTAGCACCAGGGAGACCCAGTACTTC.

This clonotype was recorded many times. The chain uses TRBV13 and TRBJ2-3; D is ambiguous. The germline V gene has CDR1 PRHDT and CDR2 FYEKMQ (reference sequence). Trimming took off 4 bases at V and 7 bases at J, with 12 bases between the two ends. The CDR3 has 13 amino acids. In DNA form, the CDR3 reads TGTGCCAGCAGCTCACATAACATGCATACGCAGTATTTT. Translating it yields CASSSHNMHTQYF. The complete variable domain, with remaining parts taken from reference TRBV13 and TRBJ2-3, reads AAGVIQSPRHLIKEKRETATLKCYPIPRHDTVYWYQQGPGQDPQFLISFYEKMQSDKGSIPDRFSAQQFSDYHSELNMSSLELGDSALYFCASSSHNMHTQYFGPGTRLTVL.

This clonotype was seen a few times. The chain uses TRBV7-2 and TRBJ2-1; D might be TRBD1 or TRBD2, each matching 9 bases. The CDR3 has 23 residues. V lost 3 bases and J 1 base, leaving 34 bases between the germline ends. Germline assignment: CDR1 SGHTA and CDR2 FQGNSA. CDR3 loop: CASSFPGQGLEYLAGGSYNEQFF. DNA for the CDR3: TGTGCCAGCAGCTTTCCGGGACAGGGATTAGAGTATCTGGCGGGAGGGTCCTACAATGAGCAGTTCTTC.

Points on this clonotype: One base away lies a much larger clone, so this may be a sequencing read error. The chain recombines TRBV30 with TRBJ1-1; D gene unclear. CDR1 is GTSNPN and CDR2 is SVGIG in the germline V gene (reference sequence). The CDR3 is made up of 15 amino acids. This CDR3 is CAWSDGTELNTEAVF. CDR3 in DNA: TGTGCCTGGAGTGATGGTACAGAGCTAAACACTGAAGCTGTCTTT.

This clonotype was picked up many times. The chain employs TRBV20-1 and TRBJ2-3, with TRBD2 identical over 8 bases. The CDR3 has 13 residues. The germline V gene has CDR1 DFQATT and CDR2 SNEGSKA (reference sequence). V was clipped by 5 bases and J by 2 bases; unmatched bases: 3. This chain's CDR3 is CSAASGFTDTQYF. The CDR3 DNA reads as TGCAGTGCTGCTAGCGGGTTCACAGATACGCAGTATTTT.

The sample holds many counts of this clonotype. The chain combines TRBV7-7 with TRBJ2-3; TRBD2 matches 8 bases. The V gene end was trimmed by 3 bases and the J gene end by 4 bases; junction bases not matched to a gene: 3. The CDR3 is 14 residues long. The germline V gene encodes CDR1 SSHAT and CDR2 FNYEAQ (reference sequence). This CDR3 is CASSLGGGSDTQYF. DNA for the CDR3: TGTGCCAGCAGCTTGGGCGGGGGGTCAGATACGCAGTATTTT.

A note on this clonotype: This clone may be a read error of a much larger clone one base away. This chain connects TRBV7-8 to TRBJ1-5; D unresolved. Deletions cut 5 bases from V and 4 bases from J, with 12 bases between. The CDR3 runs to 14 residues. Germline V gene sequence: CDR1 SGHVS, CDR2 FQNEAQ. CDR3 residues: CASSHGVTNQPQHF. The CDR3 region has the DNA TGTGCCAGCAGCCACGGGGTGACTAATCAGCCCCAGCATTTT.

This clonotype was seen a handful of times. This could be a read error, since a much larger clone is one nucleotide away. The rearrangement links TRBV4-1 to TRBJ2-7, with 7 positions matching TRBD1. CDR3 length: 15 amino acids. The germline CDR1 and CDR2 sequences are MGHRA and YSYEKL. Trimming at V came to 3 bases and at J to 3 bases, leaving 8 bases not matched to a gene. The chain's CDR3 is CASSQRPGTVYEQYF. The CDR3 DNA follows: TGCGCCAGCAGCCAGCGCCCCGGGACAGTCTACGAGCAGTACTTC.

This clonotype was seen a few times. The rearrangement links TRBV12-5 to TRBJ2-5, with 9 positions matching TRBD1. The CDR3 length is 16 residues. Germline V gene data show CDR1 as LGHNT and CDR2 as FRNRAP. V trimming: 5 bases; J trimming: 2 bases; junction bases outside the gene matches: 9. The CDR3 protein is CASGPTRTGDQETQYF. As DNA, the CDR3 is TGTGCTAGTGGTCCAACCAGGACAGGGGATCAAGAGACCCAGTACTTC.

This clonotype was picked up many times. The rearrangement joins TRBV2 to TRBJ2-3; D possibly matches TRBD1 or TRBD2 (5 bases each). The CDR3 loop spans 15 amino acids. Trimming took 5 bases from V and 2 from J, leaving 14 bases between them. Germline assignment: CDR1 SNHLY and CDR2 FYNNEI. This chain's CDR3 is CASSKGDRNTDTQYF. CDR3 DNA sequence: TGTGCCAGCAGTAAAGGGGACCGAAACACAGATACGCAGTATTTT. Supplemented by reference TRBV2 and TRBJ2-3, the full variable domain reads EPEVTQTPSHQVTQMGQEVILRCVPISNHLYFYWYRQILGQKVEFLVSFYNNEISEKSEIFDDQFSVERPDGSNFTLKIRSTKLEDSAMYFCASSKGDRNTDTQYFGPGTRLTVL.

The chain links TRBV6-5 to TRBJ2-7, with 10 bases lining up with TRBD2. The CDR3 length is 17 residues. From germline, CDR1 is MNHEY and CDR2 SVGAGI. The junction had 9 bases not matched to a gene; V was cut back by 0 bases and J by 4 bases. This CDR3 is CASSYSIVAGGKYEQYF. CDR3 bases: TGTGCCAGCAGTTACTCGATTGTAGCGGGGGGTAAATACGAGCAGTACTTC.

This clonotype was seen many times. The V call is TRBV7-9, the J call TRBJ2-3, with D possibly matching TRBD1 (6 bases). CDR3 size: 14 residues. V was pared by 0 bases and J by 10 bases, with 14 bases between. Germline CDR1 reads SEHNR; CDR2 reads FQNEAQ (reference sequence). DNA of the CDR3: TGTGCCAGCAGCTTAGCGACAGGAGGCCCTCCGCAGTATTTT. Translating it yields CASSLATGGPPQYF.

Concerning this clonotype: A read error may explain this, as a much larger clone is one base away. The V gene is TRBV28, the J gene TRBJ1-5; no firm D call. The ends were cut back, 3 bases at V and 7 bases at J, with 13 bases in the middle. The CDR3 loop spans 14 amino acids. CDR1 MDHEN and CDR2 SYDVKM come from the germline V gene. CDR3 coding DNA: TGTGCCAGCAGTTTTCGGTGGCGAGGGCAGCCCCAGCATTTT. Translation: CASSFRWRGQPQHF. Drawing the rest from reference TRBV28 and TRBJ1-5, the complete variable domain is DVKVTQSSRYLVKRTGEKVFLECVQDMDHENMFWYRQDPGLGLRLIYFSYDVKMKEKGDIPEGYSVSREKKERFSLILESASTNQTSMYLCASSFRWRGQPQHFGDGTRLSIL.

DNA of the CDR3: TGCAGTGCTAGCCCGACGGGACTAGCGGGGGGGGGTACCGGGGAGCTGTTTTTT. Encoded protein: CSASPTGLAGGGTGELFF. This sequence joins TRBV20-1 and TRBJ2-2; 16 bases fit TRBD2. In germline, CDR1 is DFQATT, CDR2 SNEGSKA (reference sequence). The V gene end was trimmed by 3 bases and the J gene end by 5 bases; junction bases not matched to a gene: 9. This CDR3 region has 18 residues.

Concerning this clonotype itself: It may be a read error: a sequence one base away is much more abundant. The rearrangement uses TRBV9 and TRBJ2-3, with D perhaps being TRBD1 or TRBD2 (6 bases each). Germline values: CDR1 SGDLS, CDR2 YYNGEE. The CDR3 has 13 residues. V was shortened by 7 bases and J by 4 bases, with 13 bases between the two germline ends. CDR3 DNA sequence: TGTGCCAGCGAAGACAGGAGGGCAGATACGCAGTATTTT. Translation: CASEDRRADTQYF.

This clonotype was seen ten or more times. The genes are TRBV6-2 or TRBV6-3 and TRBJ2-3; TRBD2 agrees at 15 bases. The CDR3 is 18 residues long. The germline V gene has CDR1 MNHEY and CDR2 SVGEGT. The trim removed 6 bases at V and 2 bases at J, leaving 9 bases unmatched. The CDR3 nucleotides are TGTGCCAGCAGAAACCCTGGACTAGCGGGGGGGACCACAGATACGCAGTATTTT. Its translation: CASRNPGLAGGTTDTQYF.